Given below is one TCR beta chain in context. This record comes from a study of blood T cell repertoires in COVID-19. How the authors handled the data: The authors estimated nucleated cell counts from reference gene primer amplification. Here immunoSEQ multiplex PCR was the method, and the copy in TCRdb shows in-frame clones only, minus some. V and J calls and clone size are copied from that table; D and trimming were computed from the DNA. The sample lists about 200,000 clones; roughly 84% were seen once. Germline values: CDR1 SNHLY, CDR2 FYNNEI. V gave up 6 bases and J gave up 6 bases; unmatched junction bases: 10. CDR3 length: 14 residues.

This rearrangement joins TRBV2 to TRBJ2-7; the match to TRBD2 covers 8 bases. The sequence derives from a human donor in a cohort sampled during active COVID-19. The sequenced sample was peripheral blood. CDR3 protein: CASSPGTSSSEQYF. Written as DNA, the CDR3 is TGTGCCAGCAGCCCCGGGACTAGTTCTTCCGAGCAGTACTTC.